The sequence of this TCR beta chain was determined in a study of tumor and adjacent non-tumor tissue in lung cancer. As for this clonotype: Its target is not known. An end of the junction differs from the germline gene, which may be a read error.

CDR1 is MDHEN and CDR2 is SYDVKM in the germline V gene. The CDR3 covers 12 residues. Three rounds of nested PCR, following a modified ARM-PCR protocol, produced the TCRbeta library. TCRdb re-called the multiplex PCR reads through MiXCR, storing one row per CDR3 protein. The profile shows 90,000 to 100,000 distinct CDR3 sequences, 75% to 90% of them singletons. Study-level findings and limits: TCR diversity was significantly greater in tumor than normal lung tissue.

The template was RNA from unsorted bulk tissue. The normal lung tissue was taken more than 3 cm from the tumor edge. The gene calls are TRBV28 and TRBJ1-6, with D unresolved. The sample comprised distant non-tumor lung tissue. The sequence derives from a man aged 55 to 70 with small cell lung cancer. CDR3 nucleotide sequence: TGTGCCATCAATGCCCATAATTCACCTCTCCACTTT. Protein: CAINAHNSPLHF.